Listed below are T cell receptor beta chains from one sample, sequenced in a study of long-term antiretroviral therapy in people with HIV. TCRdb's table, derived via immunoSEQ multiplex PCR, lists solely in-frame clones and lacks some. The repertoire consists of approximately 17,000 clones, with roughly four fifths occurring once and the leading ten covering 15%. The material sequenced was unsorted PBMCs, taken 2.5 years before starting antiretroviral therapy. These receptors were collected from a woman aged 45-60 years with HIV. The CDR3 runs from the conserved cysteine through the conserved F or W. D genes are given only for firm matches. Where a row states a size, it is once, few, many or the class of an expanded clone; other rows omit it.

d_gene | j_gene | abundance | v_gene | CDR3nt | CDR3aa
NA | TRBJ2-7 | few | TRBV5-1 | TGCGCCAGCAGCTTGGGGGACCCACTTGCGTACGAGCAGTACTTC | CASSLGDPLAYEQYF
NA | TRBJ2-3 | NA | TRBV6-6 | TGTGCCAGCAGTAAAACGATTTTAGATACGCAGTATTTT | CASSKTILDTQYF
NA | TRBJ2-2 | NA | TRBV25-1 | TGTGCCAGCAGTGCGAGCAAGAACACCGGGGAGCTGTTTTTT | CASSASKNTGELFF
NA | TRBJ2-3 | NA | TRBV7-9 | TGTGCCAGCAGCTTAGGTACAGATACGCAGTATTTT | CASSLGTDTQYF
TRBD1 | TRBJ1-2 | NA | TRBV2 | TGTGCCAGCAGAGGGGACAGGTATGGCTACACCTTC | CASRGDRYGYTF
NA | TRBJ1-1 | once | TRBV11-2 | TGTGCCAGCAGCTTAAAGGGGGGGACTTTTTCCCTCACTGAAGCTTTCTTT | CASSLKGGTFSLTEAFF
TRBD1 | TRBJ2-7 | NA | TRBV2 | TGTGCCAGCAGAGGTGGGACAGAAGCCGAGCAGTACTTC | CASRGGTEAEQYF
NA | TRBJ1-1 | NA | TRBV7-3 | TGTGCCAGCAGCGGTAACGCAGAGGGGAAGAACACTGAAGCTTTCTTT | CASSGNAEGKNTEAFF
NA | TRBJ1-6 | NA | TRBV10-1 | TGCGCCAGCAGTGAGAGTGGGATCTCACCCCTCCACTTT | CASSESGISPLHF
NA | TRBJ2-2 | once | TRBV12-5 | TGTGCTAGTGGTTTGGAGACAAGCACCGGGGAGCTGTTTTTT | CASGLETSTGELFF
NA | TRBJ2-1 | NA | TRBV9 | TGTGCCAGCAGCGTAGCGGAGGGGGCGCACTACAATGAGCAGTTCTTC | CASSVAEGAHYNEQFF
NA | TRBJ2-1 | few | TRBV6-5 | TGTGCCAGCAGCCCCTTAATTGGGGGCAATGAGCAGTTCTTC | CASSPLIGGNEQFF
TRBD1 | TRBJ2-2 | few | TRBV5-1 | TGCGCCAGCAGCCCTGGGACAGGGGGCTTTGTCACCGGGGAGCTGTTTTTT | CASSPGTGGFVTGELFF
NA | TRBJ1-2 | NA | TRBV7-2 | TGTGCCAGCAGCCCCCGGTTAGGGCTCGTTGGCTACACCTTC | CASSPRLGLVGYTF
NA | TRBJ1-6 | once | TRBV27 | TGTGCCAGCAGCGACGAGGGTCACTATAATTCACCCCTCCACTTT | CASSDEGHYNSPLHF
TRBD1 | TRBJ2-3 | NA | TRBV19 | TGTGCCAGTAGTATAATCGGACAGGGTAGCACAGATACGCAGTATTTT | CASSIIGQGSTDTQYF
TRBD1 | TRBJ1-2 | NA | TRBV30 | TGTGCCTGGAGCCTCGGTATTACAGGGGTCGGCTACACCTTC | CAWSLGITGVGYTF
NA | TRBJ2-5 | few | TRBV15 | TGTGCCACCAGCAGCCCCCTGATAGGTCAAGAGACCCAGTACTTC | CATSSPLIGQETQYF
NA | TRBJ2-1 | NA | TRBV2 | TGTGCCAGCAGTGTAGGCGCGGCCTACAATGAGCAGTTCTTC | CASSVGAAYNEQFF
NA | TRBJ1-1 | NA | TRBV18 | TGTGCCAGCTCACCAAGGGTTGCGAACACTGAAGCTTTCTTT | CASSPRVANTEAFF
NA | TRBJ1-6 | NA | TRBV7-3 | TGTGCCAGCAGCCGGAATAGGGATTCACCCCTCCACTTT | CASSRNRDSPLHF
NA | TRBJ2-1 | NA | TRBV21-1 | TGTGCCAGCAGCGGCGGGACAACCTTGAAAGATGAGCAGTTCTTC | CASSGGTTLKDEQFF